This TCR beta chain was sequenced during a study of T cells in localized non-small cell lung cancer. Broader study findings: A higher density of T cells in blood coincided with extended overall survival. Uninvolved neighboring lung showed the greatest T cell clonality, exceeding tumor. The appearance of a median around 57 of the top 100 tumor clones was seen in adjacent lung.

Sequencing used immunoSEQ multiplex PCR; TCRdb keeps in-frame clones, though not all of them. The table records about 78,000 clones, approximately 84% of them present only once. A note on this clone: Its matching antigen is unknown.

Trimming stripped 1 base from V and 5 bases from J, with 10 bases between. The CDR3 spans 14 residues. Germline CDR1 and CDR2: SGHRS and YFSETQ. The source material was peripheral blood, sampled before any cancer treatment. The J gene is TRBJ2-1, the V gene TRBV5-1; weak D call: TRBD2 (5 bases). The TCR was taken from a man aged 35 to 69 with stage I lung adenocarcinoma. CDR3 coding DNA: TGCGCCAGCAGCTTGAAGGGAGTTAACAATGAGCAGTTCTTC. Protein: CASSLKGVNNEQFF.